Listed here are 12 T cell receptor beta chains from one sample, sequenced in a study of vaccination and CD4 T cells after COVID-19. Treatment indicated: roughly nine-day PBMC culture with coronavirus spike peptide pools or control peptides (ViraFEST assay). Sequencing of DNA taken from cultured CD4+ T cells relied on the Oncomine TCR Beta short-read assay. TCRdb processed the PCR reads anew with MiXCR; each CDR3 protein has one entry. The sample includes 11,000 or so distinct CDR3 sequences, approximately 50% of them seen just once. The antigens of these receptors remain unknown. The sample consisted of CD4+ T cells from blood, cultured in vitro. All receptors derive from a human donor who had recovered from COVID-19.

The J gene is TRBJ2-7, the V gene TRBV7-2; D may be TRBD1 or TRBD2 (5 bases each). CDR1 and CDR2 from the germline V gene are SGHTA and FQGNSA. The CDR3 runs to 15 residues. V was trimmed by 3 bases and J by 3 bases, leaving 15 bases between them. CDR3 nucleotide sequence: TGTGCCAGCAGCTTTTGGGACCGAACAAACTACGAGCAGTACTTC. This sequence encodes CASSFWDRTNYEQYF. Together with reference TRBV7-2 and TRBJ2-7, the CDR3 gives the full variable domain: GAGVSQSPSNKVTEKGKDVELRCDPISGHTALYWYRQSLGQGLEFLIYFQGNSAPDKSGLPSDRFSAERTGGSVSTLTIQRTQQEDSAVYLCASSFWDRTNYEQYFGPGTRLTVT.

This chain connects TRBV6-2 or TRBV6-3 to TRBJ1-6; no clear D gene. Trimming removed 2 bases from V and 0 bases from J, with 5 bases in between. Germline values: CDR1 MNHEY, CDR2 SVGEGT. This CDR3 has 15 residues. The CDR3 region is CASSYRSSYNSPLHF. As DNA, the CDR3 is TGTGCCAGCAGTTACAGGAGCTCCTATAATTCACCCCTCCACTTT.

The chain couples TRBV6-1 to TRBJ2-5; 7 positions match TRBD2. Trimming cost V 8 bases and J 4 bases; bases outside gene matches: 7. The germline V gene has CDR1 MNHNS and CDR2 SASEGT. This CDR3 has 13 amino acids. Here the CDR3 DNA reads TGTGCCAGCGGGAGGGAGGGAGGAGAGACCCAGTACTTC. Translated, it gives CASGREGGETQYF.

For the CDR3, the DNA is TGCAGCTTTACCGGGACAGGGGACGGTCGGCAGTACTTC. It translates to CSFTGTGDGRQYF. This chain uses TRBV29-1 with TRBJ2-7, with 10 bases identical to TRBD1. Germline V gene data show CDR1 as SQVTM and CDR2 as ANQGSEA. The CDR3 has 13 amino acids. V dropped 8 bases and J dropped 9; count of bases not matched to a gene: 13.

The V and J genes are TRBV2 and TRBJ1-2; TRBD1 matches 9 bases. Unmatched junction bases numbered 2, after V lost 4 bases and J lost 8 bases. The V gene's germline CDR1 is SNHLY and CDR2 FYNNEI. This CDR3 contains 12 residues. The CDR3 spells CASSADRGGYTF. CDR3 sequence (DNA): TGTGCCAGCAGTGCGGACAGGGGCGGCTACACCTTC.

The J gene is TRBJ2-2, the V gene TRBV7-6; 14 bases align to TRBD2. This CDR3 is 16 amino acids long. Losses at the gene ends were 5 bases for V and 6 bases for J; bases not matched to a gene: 5. Per the germline V gene, CDR1 is SGHVS and CDR2 is FNYEAQ. CDR3 region: CASSPRGLAGAGELFF. As DNA, the CDR3 is TGTGCCAGCAGCCCCCGGGGACTAGCGGGGGCCGGGGAGCTGTTTTTT. Full variable domain (outside the CDR3, taken from reference TRBV7-6 and TRBJ2-2): GAGVSQSPRYKVTKRGQDVALRCDPISGHVSLYWYRQALGQGPEFLTYFNYEAQQDKSGLPNDRFSAERPEGSISTLTIQRTEQRDSAMYRCASSPRGLAGAGELFFGEGSRLTVL.

V usage is TRBV9 and J usage is TRBJ2-5; a possible D gene is TRBD1 (6 bases). Germline CDR1 reads SGDLS; CDR2 reads YYNGEE. The germline V and J ends were trimmed by 4 bases and 3 bases, with 10 bases remaining between them. This CDR3 contains 13 residues. This CDR3 is CASSPHREETQYF. Written as DNA, the CDR3 is TGTGCCAGCAGCCCGCACAGGGAAGAGACCCAGTACTTC.

The chain links TRBV2 to TRBJ1-5; D is unresolved. V was shortened by 2 bases and J by 4 bases, with 9 bases between the two germline ends. Germline assignment: CDR1 SNHLY and CDR2 FYNNEI. The CDR3 is made up of 14 amino acids. CDR3 DNA: TGTGCCAGCAGTGAAATAGGGCAAAATCAGCCCCAGCATTTT. Amino acid sequence: CASSEIGQNQPQHF.

This chain joins TRBV7-2 and TRBJ2-2; tentative D call: TRBD2 (5 bases). In germline, CDR1 is SGHTA, CDR2 FQGNSA. V lost 4 bases, J lost 4 bases, and 13 bases lay in between. The CDR3 extends over 15 amino acids. CDR3 DNA: TGTGCCAGCAGCTGGGCTAGCCGAGGCACCGGGGAGCTGTTTTTT. Translating gives CASSWASRGTGELFF.

The chain employs TRBV7-8 and TRBJ1-2, with D possibly TRBD1 on 6 matching bases. Germline values: CDR1 SGHVS, CDR2 FQNEAQ. The CDR3 covers 14 residues. V was cut by 5 bases and J by 5 bases, with 15 bases left in between. Here the CDR3 DNA reads TGTGCCAGCAGCATCCGGACAGCCCCATATGGCTACACCTTC. Its protein is CASSIRTAPYGYTF.

This chain uses TRBV29-1 with TRBJ2-3; 7 bases are a match to TRBD2. CDR3 length: 14 amino acids. Germline V gives CDR1 SQVTM, CDR2 ANQGSEA. V dropped 6 bases and J dropped 1; count of bases not matched to a gene: 7. In DNA form, the CDR3 reads TGCAGCGTGATGGGGGGGAGGGGCACAGATACGCAGTATTTT. It encodes CSVMGGRGTDTQYF.

The chain uses TRBV6-1 and TRBJ1-2, with 7 positions matching TRBD1. V lost 5 bases and J lost 8; bases outside the gene matches: 8. The germline gives CDR1 MNHNS, CDR2 SASEGT. The CDR3 is made up of 13 amino acids. The CDR3 nucleotides are TGTGCCAGCAGTACCGGACAGGCTTGGGGCTACACCTTC. Translation: CASSTGQAWGYTF.